This T cell receptor (beta chain) was captured in a study of CD8 T cells in Susac syndrome. Study-wide findings and caveats: More than 15 Susac-specific public clones were found in total CD8+ repertoires and 5 or 6 in CD8+ TEMRA repertoires.

Random hexamers were used to reverse transcribe about 0.5 to 1 ug of RNA. The method of amplification for TCR beta CDR3 was immunoSEQ multiplex PCR, covering 54 Vbeta and 13 Jbeta. TCRdb redid the calling of the immunoSEQ multiplex PCR reads with MiXCR, one entry per CDR3 protein. The sample consists of about 120,000 distinct CDR3 sequences, about 94% of them appearing once. As judged by recently defined diagnostic criteria, patients with Susac syndrome had definite or probable disease. This CDR3 has 14 residues. Germline V lookup: CDR1 SNHLY, CDR2 FYNNEI. Trimming removed 8 bases from V and 0 bases from J, with 10 bases in between. For this clonotype: The antigen remains unidentified.

The receptor was isolated from a human donor with Susac syndrome. The V gene is TRBV2, the J gene TRBJ2-2, with a possible D match to TRBD2 (6 bases). Sequenced sample: CD8+ T cells from PBMCs. CDR3 sequence: CASLRTTNTGELFF. CDR3 in DNA: TGTGCCAGCTTACGGACTACGAACACCGGGGAGCTGTTTTTT.